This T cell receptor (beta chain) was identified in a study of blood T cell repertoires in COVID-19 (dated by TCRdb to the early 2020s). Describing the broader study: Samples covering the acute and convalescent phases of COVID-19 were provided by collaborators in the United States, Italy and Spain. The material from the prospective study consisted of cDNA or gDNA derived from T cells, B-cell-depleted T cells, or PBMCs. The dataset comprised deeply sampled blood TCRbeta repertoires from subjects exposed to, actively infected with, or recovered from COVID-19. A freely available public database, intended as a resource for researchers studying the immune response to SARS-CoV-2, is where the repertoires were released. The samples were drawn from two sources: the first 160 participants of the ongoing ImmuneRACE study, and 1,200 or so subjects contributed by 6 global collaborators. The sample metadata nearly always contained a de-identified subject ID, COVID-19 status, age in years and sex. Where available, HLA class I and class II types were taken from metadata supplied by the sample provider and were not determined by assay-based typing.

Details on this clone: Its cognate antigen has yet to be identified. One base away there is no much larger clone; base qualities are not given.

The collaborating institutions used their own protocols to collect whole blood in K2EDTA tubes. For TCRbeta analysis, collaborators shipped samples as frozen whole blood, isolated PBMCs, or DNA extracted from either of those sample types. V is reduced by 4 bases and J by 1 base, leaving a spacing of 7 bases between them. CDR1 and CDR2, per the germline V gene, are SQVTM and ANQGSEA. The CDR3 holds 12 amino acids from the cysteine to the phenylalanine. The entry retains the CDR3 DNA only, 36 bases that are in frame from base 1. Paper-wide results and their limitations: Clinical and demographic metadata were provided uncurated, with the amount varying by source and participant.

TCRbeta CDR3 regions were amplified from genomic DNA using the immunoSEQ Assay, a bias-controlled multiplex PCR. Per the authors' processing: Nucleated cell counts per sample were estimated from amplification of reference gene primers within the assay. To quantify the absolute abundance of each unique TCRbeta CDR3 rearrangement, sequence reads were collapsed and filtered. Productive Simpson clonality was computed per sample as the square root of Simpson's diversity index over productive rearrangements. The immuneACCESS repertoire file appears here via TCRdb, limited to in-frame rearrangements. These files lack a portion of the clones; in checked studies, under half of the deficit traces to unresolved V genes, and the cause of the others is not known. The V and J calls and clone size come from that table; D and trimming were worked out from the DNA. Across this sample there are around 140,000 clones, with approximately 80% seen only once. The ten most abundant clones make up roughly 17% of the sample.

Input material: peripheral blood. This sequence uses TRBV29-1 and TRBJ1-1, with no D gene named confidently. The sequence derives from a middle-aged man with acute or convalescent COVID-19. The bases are TGCAGCGTTGCCTTCTGGAACACTGAAGCTTTCTTT. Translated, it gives CSVAFWNTEAFF.